Following are 32 T cell receptor beta chains from one sample sequenced in a study of blood T cell repertoires in COVID-19. Measured with immunoSEQ multiplex PCR; TCRdb has only the in-frame clones, and not every one. The sample lists about 220,000 clones; approximately 83% were seen once. The sample taken for sequencing was peripheral blood. The receptors stem from a woman aged 30 to 39 who had recovered from COVID-19.

This clone was found once. CDR3 coding DNA: TGTGCCAGTAGCAGGGGGACACCTCCTCTCTTGGGAAAACTGTTTTTT. This translates into CASSRGTPPLLGKLFF. The chain carries TRBV19 and TRBJ1-4, with 7 positions matching TRBD1. This CDR3 is built from 16 residues. Trimming removed 6 bases from V and 10 bases from J; junction bases left unmatched: 17. Germline V lookup: CDR1 LNHDA, CDR2 SQIVND (reference sequence).

V is TRBV7-6 and J is TRBJ2-1; the match to TRBD2 covers 8 bases. The CDR3 has 17 amino acids. V trimming: 3 bases; J trimming: 7 bases; junction bases outside the gene matches: 14. Per the germline V gene, CDR1 is SGHVS and CDR2 is FNYEAQ. The CDR3 DNA sequence: TGTGCCAGCAGCTTCATTTTTCCTAGCGGGTATGGAAATGAGCAGTTCTTC. Amino acids: CASSFIFPSGYGNEQFF.

In its sample, this clone was seen many times. This chain links TRBV18 with TRBJ1-1; D unresolved. Looked up from germline, CDR1 is KGHSH and CDR2 is LQKENI. This CDR3 spans 14 amino acids. The V and J ends lost 2 bases and 5 bases respectively, with 12 bases between them. The CDR3 loop is CASSPGVARTEAFF. In DNA, the CDR3 is TGTGCCAGCTCACCAGGTGTAGCACGAACTGAAGCTTTCTTT. The entire variable domain, with the rest obtained from reference TRBV18 and TRBJ1-1, is as follows: NAGVMQNPRHLVRRRGQEARLRCSPMKGHSHVYWYRQLPEEGLKFMVYLQKENIIDESGMPKERFSAEFPKEGPSILRIQQVVRGDSAAYFCASSPGVARTEAFFGQGTRLTVV.

This chain uses TRBV5-1 with TRBJ1-4, with 8 bases fitting TRBD1. This CDR3 region has 14 residues. The germline V gene encodes CDR1 SGHRS and CDR2 YFSETQ. V lost 3 bases, J lost 7 bases, and 5 bases stayed unmatched. The CDR3 region has the DNA TGCGCCAGCAGCTCCGGACAGGGAGGTGAAAAACTGTTTTTT. It yields the protein CASSSGQGGEKLFF.

The V gene is TRBV5-1, the J gene TRBJ2-2, with D unclear. CDR1 and CDR2 from the germline V gene are SGHRS and YFSETQ. There are 12 residues in the CDR3. Trimming shortened V by 5 bases and J by 8 bases, and 10 bases separated the two germline ends. The CDR3 DNA sequence: TGCGCCAGCAGTACGCCCACAGGGGAGCTGTTTTTT. It translates to CASSTPTGELFF.

V is TRBV6-5 and J is TRBJ2-1; no clear D. There are 15 residues in the CDR3. CDR1 and CDR2 from the germline V gene are MNHEY and SVGAGI. V was cut by 0 bases and J by 0 bases, with 6 bases left in between. The CDR3 reads CASSYSSGSYNEQFF. In DNA, the CDR3 is TGTGCCAGCAGTTACTCTAGTGGCTCCTACAATGAGCAGTTCTTC.

The CDR3 DNA follows: TGTGCCAGCAGCCGTCACTACGAGCAGTACTTC. Translation gives CASSRHYEQYF. The rearrangement links TRBV14 to TRBJ2-7; D uncertain. The CDR3 loop spans 11 amino acids. Germline assignment: CDR1 SGHDN and CDR2 FVKESK. V dropped 4 bases and J dropped 3 bases, with 4 bases sitting between them.

This chain uses TRBV29-1 with TRBJ1-1; 8 bases agree with TRBD1. The V gene end was trimmed by 4 bases and the J gene end by 4 bases; junction bases not matched to a gene: 8. The germline gives CDR1 SQVTM, CDR2 ANQGSEA. This CDR3 is built from 14 residues. The CDR3 bases are TGCAGCGTTGCTTCTGGGACAGGAGGCACTGAAGCTTTCTTT. Its protein product is CSVASGTGGTEAFF.

This chain's CDR3 is CASSVMPGNGYNEQFF. The CDR3 coding sequence is TGCGCCAGCAGCGTGATGCCCGGGAACGGTTACAATGAGCAGTTCTTC. This chain uses TRBV5-1 with TRBJ2-1, with a tentative D call TRBD2 (5 bases). Trimming removed 4 bases from V and 4 bases from J, with 18 bases in between. The CDR3 consists of 16 residues. Germline CDR1 SGHRS, CDR2 YFSETQ. Based on the CDR3 plus reference TRBV5-1 and TRBJ2-1, the full variable domain is KAGVTQTPRYLIKTRGQQVTLSCSPISGHRSVSWYQQTPGQGLQFLFEYFSETQRNKGNFPGRFSGRQFSNSRSEMNVSTLELGDSALYLCASSVMPGNGYNEQFFGPGTRLTVL.

The chain couples TRBV27 to TRBJ2-3, with TRBD1 identical over 7 bases. The CDR3 is 16 residues long. J lost 4 bases, V lost 4 bases, and 11 bases had no gene match. Germline V CDR1 and CDR2: MNHEY, SMNVEV (reference sequence). CDR3 protein: CASSYRTGLSSDTQYF. In DNA, the CDR3 is TGTGCCAGCAGTTACCGGACAGGCCTCTCCTCAGATACGCAGTATTTT.

There are a few counts of this clone. V gene TRBV29-1 combines with J gene TRBJ2-3, with no clear D. The V end lost 3 bases, the J end lost 2 bases, and 12 bases lay between the germline ends. The CDR3 length is 14 residues. The germline CDR1 and CDR2 sequences are SQVTM and ANQGSEA. The CDR3 nucleotides read TGCAGCGTTGAGACACTCTCTTCCACAGATACGCAGTATTTT. It codes for CSVETLSSTDTQYF.

The J gene is TRBJ1-4, the V gene TRBV28, with 7 nucleotides matching TRBD1. The V gene end was trimmed by 5 bases and the J gene end by 7 bases; junction bases not matched to a gene: 7. The CDR3 extends over 14 amino acids. Germline V gives CDR1 MDHEN, CDR2 SYDVKM. The CDR3, as DNA: TGTGCCAGCAGTCTTCAGGGGGTGGGTGAAAAACTGTTTTTT. This gives the protein CASSLQGVGEKLFF.

J is TRBJ2-2 and V is TRBV13, with D unclear. This CDR3 is built from 19 residues. Trimming pared 0 bases from V and 2 bases from J, leaving 19 bases between. In germline, CDR1 is PRHDT, CDR2 FYEKMQ (reference sequence). As DNA, the CDR3 is TGTGCCAGCAGCTTAGGGTCCAATCGAGCTTCTTTTAACACCGGGGAGCTGTTTTTT. Its protein is CASSLGSNRASFNTGELFF.

This chain links TRBV24-1 with TRBJ1-1; a possible D gene is TRBD1 (6 bases). The CDR3 loop spans 14 amino acids. The germline V and J ends were trimmed by 7 bases and 7 bases, with 18 bases remaining between them. In germline, CDR1 is KGHDR, CDR2 SFDVKD. CDR3 DNA: TGTGCCACCAGCCCGCGGGGGGGCTTGGGTGAAGCTTTCTTT. It yields the protein CATSPRGGLGEAFF.

In its sample, this clone was seen a few times. The chain carries TRBV28 and TRBJ2-5; possibly TRBD2 for D (5 bases). In germline, CDR1 is MDHEN, CDR2 SYDVKM. There are 13 residues in the CDR3. V shed 7 bases and J shed 9 bases, with 18 bases lying between them. CDR3: CASTLYQTGAQYF. The CDR3 DNA sequence: TGTGCCAGCACCCTTTACCAAACCGGGGCCCAGTACTTC.

The chain is built from TRBV30 and TRBJ2-3, with a weak D call TRBD1 (5 bases). Germline assignment: CDR1 GTSNPN and CDR2 SVGIG (reference sequence). This CDR3 spans 14 amino acids. The V end was cut by 4 bases, the J end by 1 base, with 12 bases between. The CDR3 DNA sequence: TGTGCCTGGACCCAAGGGGATCGCACAGATACGCAGTATTTT. Protein sequence: CAWTQGDRTDTQYF. The full variable domain, its missing parts supplied by reference TRBV30 and TRBJ2-3, is SQTIHQWPATLVQPVGSPLSLECTVEGTSNPNLYWYRQAAGRGLQLLFYSVGIGQISSEVPQNLSASRPQDRQFILSSKKLLLSDSGFYLCAWTQGDRTDTQYFGPGTRLTVL.

The chain uses TRBV5-1 and TRBJ2-3; 7 positions match TRBD1. From germline, CDR1 is SGHRS and CDR2 YFSETQ. Trimming removed 2 bases from V and 1 base from J; junction bases left unmatched: 1. CDR3 length: 14 amino acids. The CDR3 protein is CASSFGQGTDTQYF. CDR3 in DNA: TGCGCCAGCAGCTTTGGACAGGGCACAGATACGCAGTATTTT.

This rearrangement joins TRBV9 to TRBJ2-2; 12 bases line up with TRBD1. The CDR3 is 15 residues long. Trimming cost V 0 bases and J 9 bases; bases outside gene matches: 3. Germline V CDR1 and CDR2: SGDLS, YYNGEE. The CDR3 region has the DNA TGTGCCAGCAGCGTAGGGGGACAGGGGGCTAGGGAGCTGTTTTTT. The encoded protein is CASSVGGQGARELFF.

The genes are TRBV2 and TRBJ2-5; 7 positions match TRBD2. CDR1 and CDR2 from the germline V gene are SNHLY and FYNNEI. The ends lost 4 bases at V and 14 bases at J; junction bases unmatched: 10. This CDR3 has 12 residues. In DNA form, the CDR3 reads TGTGCCAGCAGTGCTACCAGCGGGGCACACTACTTC. Its translation: CASSATSGAHYF.

This clone was counted ten times or more. The same CDR3 can be traced to other DNA sequences in this sample. The J gene is TRBJ2-5, the V gene TRBV2; tentative D call: TRBD1 (5 bases). Trimming took off 2 bases at V and 4 bases at J, with 11 bases between the two ends. The CDR3 totals 14 residues. Germline V gives CDR1 SNHLY, CDR2 FYNNEI. The CDR3 DNA is TGTGCCAGCAGTGAAAGGGGAAGGGGAGAGACCCAGTACTTC. Its translation is CASSERGRGETQYF.

This chain connects TRBV11-3 to TRBJ2-2; 8 nucleotides line up with TRBD1. Germline CDR1 reads SGHNT; CDR2 reads YENEEA. The V and J ends lost 8 bases and 2 bases, in that order; junction bases with no gene match: 4. There are 14 residues in the CDR3. The CDR3 spells CASRDRQNTGELFF. The CDR3 DNA is TGTGCCAGCCGGGACAGGCAAAACACCGGGGAGCTGTTTTTT.

The chain carries TRBV30 and TRBJ1-2; 8 nucleotides agree with TRBD1. From germline, CDR1 is GTSNPN and CDR2 SVGIG (reference sequence). Trimming took 7 bases from V and 6 from J; bases not matched to a gene: 1. The CDR3 runs 10 residues. The CDR3 here is CASTGDGYTF. In nucleotides, the CDR3 is TGTGCCTCGACAGGGGATGGCTACACCTTC.

This clone was observed once. The chain carries TRBV28 and TRBJ2-5; 10 positions agree with TRBD2. Germline trimming cut 2 bases from V and 5 bases from J; bases unmatched to any gene: 8. Germline lookup yields CDR1 MDHEN and CDR2 SYDVKM. The length of the CDR3 is 16 residues. CDR3 coding DNA: TGTGCCAGCAGTTTAACTAGCGGGATCCCCCGGGAGACCCAGTACTTC. Translating it yields CASSLTSGIPRETQYF.

In this sample, this clone turned up a few times. The chain carries TRBV29-1 and TRBJ2-7, with 9 bases fitting TRBD1. This CDR3 has 15 amino acids. Trimming cost V 6 bases and J 5 bases; bases outside gene matches: 14. The germline gives CDR1 SQVTM, CDR2 ANQGSEA. In DNA, the CDR3 is TGCAGCGTCGGTGGACAGGGGACGGTTCGTGACGAGCAGTACTTC. It encodes CSVGGQGTVRDEQYF.

CDR3 in amino acids: CAWDPGQGSYEQYF. The CDR3 DNA sequence: TGTGCCTGGGATCCGGGACAGGGGTCCTACGAGCAGTACTTC. This chain connects TRBV30 to TRBJ2-7; TRBD1 agrees at 10 bases. The CDR3 is 14 amino acids. Germline values: CDR1 GTSNPN, CDR2 SVGIG (reference sequence). V shed 5 bases and J 1 base; nucleotides not matched to a gene: 5.

The CDR3 nucleotides read TGTGCCAGCAGTTACTCGAGTCTAGCGGCCTACGAGCAGTACTTC. Protein product: CASSYSSLAAYEQYF. The chain couples TRBV6-5 to TRBJ2-7; 7 bases match TRBD2. The CDR3 sequence is 15 residues long. The trim removed 0 bases at V and 2 bases at J, leaving 4 bases unmatched. Germline V gene sequence: CDR1 MNHEY, CDR2 SVGAGI.

This rearrangement joins TRBV5-1 to TRBJ1-6; TRBD1 matches 9 bases. This CDR3 is 15 amino acids long. Germline V gene sequence: CDR1 SGHRS, CDR2 YFSETQ. With V trimmed by 1 base and J by 7 bases, 3 bases remained unmatched. The CDR3 DNA sequence: TGCGCCAGCAGCTTGAGCGACAGGGGGAATTCACCCCTCCACTTT. Its translation is CASSLSDRGNSPLHF.

The chain combines TRBV2 with TRBJ1-2; a weak D match, TRBD1 (6 bases). The CDR3 extends over 13 amino acids. V lost 8 bases and J lost 4, with 14 bases in between. Germline V gene data show CDR1 as SNHLY and CDR2 as FYNNEI. CDR3 amino acids: CASGDNHLYGYTF. The CDR3 nucleotides are TGTGCCAGCGGGGACAATCACCTCTATGGCTACACCTTC. Together with reference TRBV2 and TRBJ1-2, the CDR3 gives the full variable domain: EPEVTQTPSHQVTQMGQEVILRCVPISNHLYFYWYRQILGQKVEFLVSFYNNEISEKSEIFDDQFSVERPDGSNFTLKIRSTKLEDSAMYFCASGDNHLYGYTFGSGTRLTVV.

This clone has more than one count but fewer than ten. The chain combines TRBV6-1 with TRBJ1-5; D remains ambiguous. CDR1 and CDR2 (germline): MNHNS, SASEGT. Trimming removed 2 bases from V and 4 bases from J, with 12 bases in between. The CDR3 covers 15 residues. CDR3 sequence: CASSEQEVENQPQHF. The CDR3 DNA follows: TGTGCCAGCAGTGAACAGGAGGTGGAAAATCAGCCCCAGCATTTT.

This chain joins TRBV27 and TRBJ1-1, with D unclear. This CDR3 contains 15 residues. Germline CDR1 MNHEY, CDR2 SMNVEV (reference sequence). The ends were cut back, 6 bases at V and 4 bases at J, with 18 bases in the middle. The CDR3 spells CASRKMRASSTEAFF. The CDR3 coding sequence is TGTGCCAGCAGGAAGATGAGGGCGAGTAGCACTGAAGCTTTCTTT.

This clone was picked up a small number of times. The V call is TRBV7-2, the J call TRBJ1-2; weak D call: TRBD1 (5 bases). This CDR3 comprises 15 residues. From germline, CDR1 is SGHTA and CDR2 FQGNSA. V was clipped by 3 bases and J by 2 bases, with 13 bases between them. The chain's CDR3 is CASSFGQAGNYGYTF. DNA of the CDR3: TGTGCCAGCAGCTTCGGGCAGGCAGGGAACTATGGCTACACCTTC.

The CDR3 nucleotides read TGTGCCAGCAGCTTAGTCGGACTAGCGGGGATTAGCACAGATACGCAGTATTTT. This encodes CASSLVGLAGISTDTQYF. J is TRBJ2-3 and V is TRBV7-2; TRBD2 aligns across 12 bases. This CDR3 region has 18 residues. The germline V gene encodes CDR1 SGHTA and CDR2 FQGNSA. Trimming cost V 1 base and J 0 bases; bases outside gene matches: 5.